This T cell receptor beta chain is drawn from a study of blood T cells in healthy people across ages. As regards this clonotype: Its matching antigen is unknown. The junction does not match germline at one end; this may be a read error.

General study points: A strong correlation was found between TCR beta diversity and the percentage of naive T cells. Possibly, changes in expanded clonotypes were confounded because donor CMV status was unknown.

A second PCR, run for roughly 7 to 11 cycles, used a sample-barcoded 5' primer plus a J-beta primer mix. Every single cDNA molecule received a tag from a template-switch adaptor with 12 random nucleotides. TCRdb used MiXCR to reprocess the 5' RACE reads, holding one entry per CDR3 protein. The sample yields 600,000 to 850,000 distinct CDR3 sequences, 35% to 45% seen once. The germline gives CDR1 SGHAT, CDR2 FQNNGV. The CDR3 is 16 amino acids. Isolation per sample recovered at least 6 million PBMCs. This sequence was found in an older woman in good health. Sequencing was done on a sample of blood. V usage is TRBV11-2 and J usage is TRBJ2-1; TRBD2 matches at 10 bases. The CDR3 region has the DNA TGTGTCAGCAGCTTAAGACTAGCGGGTATCTACAATGAGCAGTTCTTC. Translating gives CVSSLRLAGIYNEQFF.